This T cell receptor beta chain was identified during a study of blood T cells in healthy people across ages. This CDR3 region has 16 residues. Looked up from germline, CDR1 is LGHNA and CDR2 is YNFKEQ. Unmatched junction bases numbered 7, after V lost 0 bases and J lost 4 bases. Primed by a sample-barcoded 5' primer and a J-beta primer mix, a second PCR proceeded for about 7 to 11 cycles. TCRdb reprocessed the 5' RACE reads with MiXCR, giving one entry per CDR3 protein. This table holds 550,000 to 700,000 distinct CDR3 sequences, approximately 27% found once. This clonotype has a handful of counts. The gene calls are TRBV4-2 and TRBJ2-7; 9 nucleotides match TRBD2. The sequence was obtained from a woman aged 70-85 years in good health. The sequenced sample consisted of blood. CDR3 sequence: CASSQDGAGGNYEQYF. CDR3 sequence (DNA): TGTGCCAGCAGCCAAGATGGAGCGGGGGGCAATTACGAGCAGTACTTC.